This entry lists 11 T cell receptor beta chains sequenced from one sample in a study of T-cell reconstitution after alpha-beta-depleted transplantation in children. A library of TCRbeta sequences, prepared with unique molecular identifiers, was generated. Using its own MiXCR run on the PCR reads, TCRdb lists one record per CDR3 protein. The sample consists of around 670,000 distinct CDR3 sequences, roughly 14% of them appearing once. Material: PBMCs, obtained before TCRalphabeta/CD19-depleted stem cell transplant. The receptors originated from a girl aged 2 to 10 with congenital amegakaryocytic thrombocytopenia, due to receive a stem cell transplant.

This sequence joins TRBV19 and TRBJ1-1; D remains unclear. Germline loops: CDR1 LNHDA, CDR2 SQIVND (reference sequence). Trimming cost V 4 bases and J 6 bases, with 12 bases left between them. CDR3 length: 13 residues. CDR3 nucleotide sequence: TGTGCCAGTAGTAGAACAATCGGACCTGAAGCTTTCTTT. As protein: CASSRTIGPEAFF.

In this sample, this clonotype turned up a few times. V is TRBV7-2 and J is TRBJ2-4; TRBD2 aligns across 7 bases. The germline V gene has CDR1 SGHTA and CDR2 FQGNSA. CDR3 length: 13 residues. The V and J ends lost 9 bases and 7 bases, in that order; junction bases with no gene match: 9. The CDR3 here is CASRSGKGNIQYF. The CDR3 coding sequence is TGTGCCAGTCGGAGCGGGAAGGGGAACATTCAGTACTTC.

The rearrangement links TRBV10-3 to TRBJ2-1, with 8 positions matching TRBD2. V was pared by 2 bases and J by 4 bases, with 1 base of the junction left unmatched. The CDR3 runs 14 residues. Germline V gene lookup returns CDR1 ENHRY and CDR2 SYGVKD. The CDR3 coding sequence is TGTGCCATCAGTGAGGCGGGAGGATACAATGAGCAGTTCTTC. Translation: CAISEAGGYNEQFF.

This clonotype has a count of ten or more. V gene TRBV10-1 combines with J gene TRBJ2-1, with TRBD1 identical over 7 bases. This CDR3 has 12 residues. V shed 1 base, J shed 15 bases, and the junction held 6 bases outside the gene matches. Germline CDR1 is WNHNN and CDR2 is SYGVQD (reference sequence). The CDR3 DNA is TGCGCCAGCAGTGAGTACCGGGACAGACCGTTCTTC. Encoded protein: CASSEYRDRPFF.

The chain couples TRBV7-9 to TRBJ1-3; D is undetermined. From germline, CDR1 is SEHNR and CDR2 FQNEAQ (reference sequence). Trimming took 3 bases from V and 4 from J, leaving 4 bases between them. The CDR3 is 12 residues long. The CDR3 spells CASSFPGNTIYF. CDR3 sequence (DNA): TGTGCCAGCAGCTTCCCCGGAAACACCATATATTTT.

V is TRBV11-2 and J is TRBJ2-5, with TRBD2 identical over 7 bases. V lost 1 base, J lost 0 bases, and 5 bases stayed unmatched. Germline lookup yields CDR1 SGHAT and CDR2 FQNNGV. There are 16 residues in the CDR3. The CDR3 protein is CASSLAGGLYQETQYF. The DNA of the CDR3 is TGTGCCAGCAGCTTAGCCGGGGGGTTGTACCAAGAGACCCAGTACTTC.

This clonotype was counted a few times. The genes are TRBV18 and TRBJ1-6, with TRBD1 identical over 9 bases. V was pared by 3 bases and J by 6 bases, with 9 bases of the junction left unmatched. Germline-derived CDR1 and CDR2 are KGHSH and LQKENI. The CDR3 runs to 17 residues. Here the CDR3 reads CASSPGDRAEGNSPLHF. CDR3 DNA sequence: TGTGCCAGCTCACCGGGGGACAGGGCCGAGGGTAATTCACCCCTCCACTTT.

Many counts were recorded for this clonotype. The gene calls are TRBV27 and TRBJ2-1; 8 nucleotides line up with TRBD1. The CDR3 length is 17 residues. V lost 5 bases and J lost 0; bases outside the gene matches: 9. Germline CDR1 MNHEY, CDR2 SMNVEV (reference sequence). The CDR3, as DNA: TGTGCCAGCAGTGAAGGAAGGGACAGGAGCTCCTACAATGAGCAGTTCTTC. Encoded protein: CASSEGRDRSSYNEQFF.

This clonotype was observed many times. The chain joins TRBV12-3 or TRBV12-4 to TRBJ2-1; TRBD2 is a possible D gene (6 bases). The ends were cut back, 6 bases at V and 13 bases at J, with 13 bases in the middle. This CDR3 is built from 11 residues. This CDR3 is CASSVGTRQFF. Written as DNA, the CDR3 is TGTGCCAGCAGCGTAGGGACTCGACAGTTCTTC.

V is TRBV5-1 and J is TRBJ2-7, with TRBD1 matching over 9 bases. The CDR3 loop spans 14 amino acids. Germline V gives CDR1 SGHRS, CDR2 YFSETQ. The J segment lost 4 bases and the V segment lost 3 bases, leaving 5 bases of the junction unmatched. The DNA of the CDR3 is TGCGCCAGCAGCTCGACAGGGGGAAGATACGAGCAGTACTTC. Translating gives CASSSTGGRYEQYF.

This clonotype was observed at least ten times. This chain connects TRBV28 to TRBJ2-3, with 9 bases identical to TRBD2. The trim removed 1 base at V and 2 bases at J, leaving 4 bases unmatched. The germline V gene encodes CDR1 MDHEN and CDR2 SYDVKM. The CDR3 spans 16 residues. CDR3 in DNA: TGTGCCAGCAGTTTATACGGACTAGCGAACACAGATACGCAGTATTTT. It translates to CASSLYGLANTDTQYF.